This entry lists 24 T cell receptor beta chains sequenced from one sample in a study of cytomegalovirus exposure and HLA in healthy donors. The PCR was carried out with 60 Vbeta primers and 13 Jbeta primers. Some clones are missing from TCRdb's copy, which holds only in-frame ones; the method was immunoSEQ multiplex PCR. The table has about 300,000 clones, roughly 89% seen once; the top ten hold 3.5% to 4%. The material sequenced was PBMCs. These receptors were obtained from a man aged 40-55 years in good health and CMV-seropositive.

The chain has TRBV7-3 and TRBJ2-1; D possibly corresponds to TRBD1 (5 bases). CDR3 length: 15 amino acids. Deletions cut 5 bases from V and 1 base from J, with 12 bases between. CDR1 and CDR2 (germline): SGHTA, FQGTGA. CDR3 amino acids: CASSPLQASYNEQFF. The CDR3 bases are TGTGCCAGCAGCCCACTACAGGCGTCCTACAATGAGCAGTTCTTC.

This sequence joins TRBV19 and TRBJ2-7, with 8 bases lining up with TRBD1. CDR3 length: 15 residues. CDR1 is LNHDA and CDR2 is SQIVND in the germline V gene (reference sequence). V shed 5 bases and J 0 bases; nucleotides not matched to a gene: 6. The chain's CDR3 is CASSGGQASSYEQYF. CDR3 nucleotides: TGTGCCAGTAGTGGGGGACAGGCAAGCTCCTACGAGCAGTACTTC.

The chain couples TRBV19 to TRBJ2-1; a weak D match, TRBD2 (5 bases). V was pared by 8 bases and J by 0 bases, with 11 bases between. The V gene's germline CDR1 is LNHDA and CDR2 SQIVND (reference sequence). There are 14 residues in the CDR3. The CDR3 DNA follows: TGTGCCAGTCGGAGCGGAGACTCCTACAATGAGCAGTTCTTC. Its translation is CASRSGDSYNEQFF.

This clone was detected once. The rearrangement uses TRBV2 and TRBJ2-2, with TRBD1 as a possible D gene (5 bases). The length of the CDR3 is 14 residues. Germline loops: CDR1 SNHLY, CDR2 FYNNEI. The germline V and J ends were trimmed by 6 bases and 1 base, with 9 bases remaining between them. The chain's CDR3 is CASSLQGNTGELFF. The CDR3, as DNA: TGTGCCAGCAGCCTCCAGGGGAACACCGGGGAGCTGTTTTTT.

This clone was recorded a few times. The V call is TRBV13, the J call TRBJ1-1; weak D call: TRBD1 (5 bases). Trimming cost V 8 bases and J 4 bases, with 20 bases left between them. Germline CDR1 reads PRHDT; CDR2 reads FYEKMQ (reference sequence). This CDR3 is 15 amino acids long. The CDR3 region has the DNA TGTGCCAGCCTTATGCGACAGATCCTTATCACTGAAGCTTTCTTT. Translating gives CASLMRQILITEAFF. Together with reference TRBV13 and TRBJ1-1, the CDR3 gives the full variable domain: AAGVIQSPRHLIKEKRETATLKCYPIPRHDTVYWYQQGPGQDPQFLISFYEKMQSDKGSIPDRFSAQQFSDYHSELNMSSLELGDSALYFCASLMRQILITEAFFGQGTRLTVV.

V is TRBV18 and J is TRBJ2-1; 7 bases align to TRBD2. Per germline, CDR1 KGHSH and CDR2 LQKENI. The V and J ends lost 1 base and 5 bases, in that order; junction bases with no gene match: 5. The CDR3 runs 15 residues. Written as DNA, the CDR3 is TGTGCCAGCTCACCACGCGGACTAGACAACAATGAGCAGTTCTTC. This gives the protein CASSPRGLDNNEQFF.

The chain couples TRBV13 to TRBJ1-2, with D maybe TRBD1 (6 bases). CDR1 is PRHDT, CDR2 FYEKMQ, per germline (reference sequence). The CDR3 sequence is 16 residues long. V lost 7 bases and J lost 6, with 24 bases in between. The CDR3 nucleotides are TGTGCCAGCACCCTAAGGCAGGGGAGTTCGGGAAATGGCTACACCTTC. Amino acids: CASTLRQGSSGNGYTF.

The genes are TRBV10-3 and TRBJ2-7, with TRBD2 identical over 12 bases. The CDR3 length is 16 residues. Germline lookup yields CDR1 ENHRY and CDR2 SYGVKD. V was pared by 4 bases and J by 3 bases, with 7 bases of the junction left unmatched. The CDR3 region is CAISGETSGSRYEQYF. In nucleotides, the CDR3 is TGTGCCATCAGTGGAGAGACTAGCGGGAGCCGCTACGAGCAGTACTTC.

CDR3 bases: TGTGCCAGCAGCTTAGGAGCCGGGGACACTGAAGCTTTCTTT. It codes for CASSLGAGDTEAFF. The rearrangement links TRBV7-2 to TRBJ1-1; D unclear. CDR3 length: 14 residues. Germline CDR1 and CDR2: SGHTA and FQGNSA. The V end lost 1 base, the J end lost 3 bases, and 9 bases lay between the germline ends.

The chain combines TRBV30 with TRBJ2-7, with 9 bases lining up with TRBD2. Germline values: CDR1 GTSNPN, CDR2 SVGIG (reference sequence). Trimming cost V 2 bases and J 3 bases; bases outside gene matches: 8. CDR3 length equals 15 residues. CDR3 coding DNA: TGTGCCTGGAGTACCCCCACTAGCGGGTACTACGAGCAGTACTTC. Its protein is CAWSTPTSGYYEQYF.

The V gene is TRBV28, the J gene TRBJ2-7; 8 bases match TRBD1. The germline V gene encodes CDR1 MDHEN and CDR2 SYDVKM. V was clipped by 3 bases and J by 2 bases; unmatched bases: 6. This CDR3 comprises 15 residues. This CDR3 is CASSFTGGPPYEQYF. DNA for the CDR3: TGTGCCAGCAGTTTTACAGGGGGGCCCCCCTACGAGCAGTACTTC.

The chain links TRBV9 to TRBJ2-5; TRBD2 aligns across 11 bases. CDR3 length: 15 residues. V shed 4 bases and J 4 bases; nucleotides not matched to a gene: 6. Per the germline V gene, CDR1 is SGDLS and CDR2 is YYNGEE. CDR3 protein: CASSLSGRAPETQYF. CDR3 sequence (DNA): TGTGCCAGCAGCCTTAGCGGGAGGGCCCCAGAGACCCAGTACTTC.

This clone was counted once. The rearrangement joins TRBV5-1 to TRBJ1-2; a weak D match, TRBD1 (5 bases). V lost 4 bases, J lost 4 bases, and 20 bases lay in between. From germline, CDR1 is SGHRS and CDR2 YFSETQ. This CDR3 has 16 amino acids. The CDR3 DNA is TGCGCCAGCAGCCTACTGGCAGGGCACGATGGCTATGGCTACACCTTC. This translates into CASSLLAGHDGYGYTF.

The chain is built from TRBV13 and TRBJ2-2, with 10 bases fitting TRBD2. CDR3 length: 17 amino acids. Trimming removed 0 bases from V and 4 bases from J; junction bases left unmatched: 5. Germline CDR1 and CDR2: PRHDT and FYEKMQ (reference sequence). The CDR3 region is CASSLGLAGEGTGELFF. The CDR3 DNA follows: TGTGCCAGCAGCTTAGGCCTAGCGGGAGAGGGCACCGGGGAGCTGTTTTTT.

The chain is built from TRBV28 and TRBJ2-1; 7 bases line up with TRBD1. The CDR3 consists of 15 residues. CDR1 and CDR2 from the germline V gene are MDHEN and SYDVKM. The ends lost 5 bases at V and 8 bases at J; junction bases unmatched: 12. CDR3 bases: TGTGCCAGCAGTCCCCCCCGGACAGGCGATGATGAGCAGTTCTTC. Its protein product is CASSPPRTGDDEQFF.

The chain carries TRBV2 and TRBJ2-3; TRBD2 matches at 11 bases. The germline CDR1 and CDR2 sequences are SNHLY and FYNNEI. V lost 0 bases and J lost 5; bases outside the gene matches: 7. The CDR3 consists of 17 residues. CDR3 sequence: CASSEAKTSGILDTQYF. The CDR3 DNA follows: TGTGCCAGCAGTGAAGCGAAGACTAGCGGGATTCTAGATACGCAGTATTTT.

The chain couples TRBV6-1 to TRBJ2-1; tentative D call: TRBD1 (5 bases). The CDR3 has 11 amino acids. V lost 7 bases and J 15 bases, leaving 16 bases between the germline ends. Germline CDR1 and CDR2: MNHNS and SASEGT. The CDR3 bases are TGTGCCAGCACCAAGGGGCCTACGGGGTTCTTC. It specifies CASTKGPTGFF.

The gene calls are TRBV19 and TRBJ2-1, with a weak D call TRBD1 (5 bases). Deletions cut 5 bases from V and 5 bases from J, with 7 bases between. Germline lookup yields CDR1 LNHDA and CDR2 SQIVND (reference sequence). The CDR3 is 12 residues long. The CDR3 bases are TGTGCCAGTAGTCCACAGGACAATGAGCAGTTCTTC. It is translated as CASSPQDNEQFF.

The J gene is TRBJ1-1, the V gene TRBV19; 7 bases align to TRBD1. Germline-derived CDR1 and CDR2 are LNHDA and SQIVND (reference sequence). The CDR3 has 14 residues. Trimming cost V 9 bases and J 4 bases; bases outside gene matches: 11. CDR3 protein: CASNNRGGLTEAFF. The DNA for the CDR3 is TGTGCCAGCAATAACAGGGGCGGGCTCACTGAAGCTTTCTTT.

The V gene is TRBV27, the J gene TRBJ2-5, with a weak D call TRBD1 (5 bases). The assigned J gene may be wrong: the sequence end matches TRBJ2-7 better. The CDR3 is 15 amino acids. CDR1 is MNHEY, CDR2 SMNVEV, per germline (reference sequence). The CDR3 DNA is TGTGCCAGCAGTTTATTCTTTGGCAGGGCATACGAGCAGTACTTC. It is translated as CASSLFFGRAYEQYF.

The CDR3 DNA sequence: TGTGCCAGCAGGGGAGGGGCGGAGGAGCAGTACTTC. This codes for CASRGGAEEQYF. This chain connects TRBV27 to TRBJ2-7; TRBD2 matches 7 bases. The germline gives CDR1 MNHEY, CDR2 SMNVEV (reference sequence). V was clipped by 6 bases and J by 7 bases; unmatched bases: 6. The CDR3 consists of 12 residues.

Only one count was recorded for this clone. This chain connects TRBV29-1 to TRBJ2-1; D is possibly TRBD2 (5 bases). Germline CDR1 reads SQVTM; CDR2 reads ANQGSEA. V was pared by 0 bases and J by 0 bases, with 9 bases between. The CDR3 is 15 amino acids. CDR3 sequence (DNA): TGCAGCGTTGAAGACGGGGTAAGCTCCTACAATGAGCAGTTCTTC. Residues: CSVEDGVSSYNEQFF.

The V call is TRBV15, the J call TRBJ1-2; D gene ambiguous. The V gene lost 0 bases and the J gene lost 3 bases, with 8 bases spanning the gap. The CDR3 extends over 14 amino acids. Looked up from germline, CDR1 is LNHNV and CDR2 is YYDKDF (reference sequence). The CDR3 protein is CATSRDRTDYGYTF. CDR3 nucleotides: TGTGCCACCAGCAGAGATCGAACGGACTATGGCTACACCTTC.

This chain joins TRBV19 and TRBJ2-1, with 7 bases identical to TRBD2. The length of the CDR3 is 15 residues. With 3 bases clipped from V and 9 bases from J, the junction kept 11 bases outside the gene matches. The germline CDR1 and CDR2 sequences are LNHDA and SQIVND (reference sequence). The CDR3: CASSMRAGAISEQFF. CDR3 sequence (DNA): TGTGCCAGTAGTATGAGGGCGGGAGCGATAAGTGAGCAGTTCTTC. Drawing the rest from reference TRBV19 and TRBJ2-1, the complete variable domain is DGGITQSPKYLFRKEGQNVTLSCEQNLNHDAMYWYRQDPGQGLRLIYYSQIVNDFQKGDIAEGYSVSREKKESFPLTVTSAQKNPTAFYLCASSMRAGAISEQFFGPGTRLTVL.